Listed below are T cell receptor beta chains from one sample, sequenced in a study of blood T cells in healthy people across ages. MiXCR, run by TCRdb on the 5' RACE reads, gives a single entry per CDR3 protein. The sample lists about 1.1 million distinct CDR3 sequences, under 40% seen once, with approximately 14% in the top ten. The sequenced material came from blood. These TCRs come from a man between 18 and 29 years old in good health. CDR3s include the opening cysteine and the closing phenylalanine or tryptophan. Clone sizes are given selectively: once, few, many, or a class where the clone is expanded.

CDR3	V	size	J
CASSKLATCGTEAFF	TRBV21-1	NA	TRBJ1-1
CASSHGTDVPSYEQYF	TRBV4-3	few	TRBJ2-7
CASSLGGDSNTGELFF	TRBV5-1	NA	TRBJ2-2
CSVAPNRAGELFF	TRBV29-1	few	TRBJ2-2
CSARVDGSDYGYTF	TRBV20-1	NA	TRBJ1-2
CASRRTRTTEQFF	TRBV2	once	TRBJ2-1
CASSLGGLANEQYF	TRBV7-6	NA	TRBJ2-4
CSHKGLADYNEQYF	TRBV20-1	NA	TRBJ2-5
CASSHGLVGNEQYF	TRBV4-2	NA	TRBJ2-5
CAWSQQGVSGHTF	TRBV30	NA	TRBJ1-2
CASSSSTSDGNEQFF	TRBV2	few	TRBJ2-1
CASSQVLQGSSYEQYF	TRBV4-3	NA	TRBJ2-7
CASSLFLRMGLGYGYTF	TRBV28	few	TRBJ1-2
CARVRDRAMSEQYF	TRBV21-1	NA	TRBJ2-7
CSAQRLAGGLYNEQFF	TRBV20-1	NA	TRBJ2-1
CASSYVPREQYF	TRBV6-2/TRBV6-3	NA	TRBJ2-5
CASSYSDRTGANVLTF	TRBV28	NA	TRBJ2-6
CASSRWGQGFGVVYSEQFF	TRBV7-2	NA	TRBJ2-1
CASSPVRTGSSYEQYF	TRBV12-3/TRBV12-4	NA	TRBJ2-7
CASSYRGREQFF	TRBV6-5	NA	TRBJ2-1
CASKVGGANYGYTF	TRBV2	NA	TRBJ1-2
CASSLVGDRVSATNEKLFF	TRBV5-5	NA	TRBJ1-4
CASSLMPRESNEQYF	TRBV13	NA	NA
CSARGSLGYGYTF	TRBV20-1	NA	TRBJ1-2
CASSKTGYSGANVLTF	TRBV5-1	many	TRBJ2-6
CASSVEGQPNEKLFF	TRBV9	NA	TRBJ1-4
CASSFRDRGSDTQYF	TRBV27	few	TRBJ2-3
CASSLTGFGEQYF	TRBV6-5	NA	NA
CASSVGGGLAKNIQYF	TRBV9	NA	TRBJ2-4
CASSPHGGRLNEQFF	TRBV3-1	few	TRBJ2-1
CASSNGLAGTYEQYF	TRBV11-2	NA	TRBJ2-7
CASSPKTGLRSEKLFF	TRBV11-2	NA	TRBJ1-4
CSVGGGTYNEQYF	TRBV29-1	few	TRBJ2-7
CAISESDRTSFGYTF	TRBV10-3	once	TRBJ1-2
CASSLEGSSGANVLTF	TRBV7-2	few	TRBJ2-6